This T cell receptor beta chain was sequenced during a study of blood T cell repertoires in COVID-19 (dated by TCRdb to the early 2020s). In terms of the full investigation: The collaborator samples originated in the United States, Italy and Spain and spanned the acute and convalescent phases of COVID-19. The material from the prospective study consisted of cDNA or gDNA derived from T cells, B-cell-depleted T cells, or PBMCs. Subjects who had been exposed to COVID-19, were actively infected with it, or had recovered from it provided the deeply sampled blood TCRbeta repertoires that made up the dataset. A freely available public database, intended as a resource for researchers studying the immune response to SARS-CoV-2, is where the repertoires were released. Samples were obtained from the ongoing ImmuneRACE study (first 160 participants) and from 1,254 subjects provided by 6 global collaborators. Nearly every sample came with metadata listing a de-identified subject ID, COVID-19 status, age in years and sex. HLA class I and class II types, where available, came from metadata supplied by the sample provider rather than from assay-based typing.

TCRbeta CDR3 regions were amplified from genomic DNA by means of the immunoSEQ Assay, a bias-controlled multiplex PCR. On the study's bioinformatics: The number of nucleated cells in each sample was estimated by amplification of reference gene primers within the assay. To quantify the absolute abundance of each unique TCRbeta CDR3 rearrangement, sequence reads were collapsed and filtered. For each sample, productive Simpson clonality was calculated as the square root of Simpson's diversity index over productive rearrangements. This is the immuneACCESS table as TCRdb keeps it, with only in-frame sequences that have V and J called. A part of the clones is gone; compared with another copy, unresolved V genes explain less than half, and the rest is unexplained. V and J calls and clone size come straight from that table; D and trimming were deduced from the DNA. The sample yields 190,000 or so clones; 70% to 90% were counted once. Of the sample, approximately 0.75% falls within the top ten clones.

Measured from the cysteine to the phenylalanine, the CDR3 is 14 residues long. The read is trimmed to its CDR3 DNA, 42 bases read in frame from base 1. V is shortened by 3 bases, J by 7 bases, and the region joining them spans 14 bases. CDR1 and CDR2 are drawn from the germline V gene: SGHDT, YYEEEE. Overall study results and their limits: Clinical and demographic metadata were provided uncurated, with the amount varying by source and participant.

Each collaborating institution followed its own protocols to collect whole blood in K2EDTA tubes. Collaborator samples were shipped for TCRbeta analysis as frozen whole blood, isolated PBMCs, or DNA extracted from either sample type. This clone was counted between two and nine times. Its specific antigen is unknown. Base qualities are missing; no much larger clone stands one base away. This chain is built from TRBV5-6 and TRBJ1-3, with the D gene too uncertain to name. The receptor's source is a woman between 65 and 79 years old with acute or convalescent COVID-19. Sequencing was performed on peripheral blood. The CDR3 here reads CASSSRQVLNTIYF. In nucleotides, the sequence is TGTGCCAGCAGCTCTCGTCAGGTTTTGAACACCATATATTTT. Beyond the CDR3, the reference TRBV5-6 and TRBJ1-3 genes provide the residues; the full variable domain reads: DAGVTQSPTHLIKTRGQQVTLRCSPKSGHDTVSWYQQALGQGPQFIFQYYEEEERQRGNFPDRFSGHQFPNYSSELNVNALLLGDSALYLCASSSRQVLNTIYFGEGSWLTVV.